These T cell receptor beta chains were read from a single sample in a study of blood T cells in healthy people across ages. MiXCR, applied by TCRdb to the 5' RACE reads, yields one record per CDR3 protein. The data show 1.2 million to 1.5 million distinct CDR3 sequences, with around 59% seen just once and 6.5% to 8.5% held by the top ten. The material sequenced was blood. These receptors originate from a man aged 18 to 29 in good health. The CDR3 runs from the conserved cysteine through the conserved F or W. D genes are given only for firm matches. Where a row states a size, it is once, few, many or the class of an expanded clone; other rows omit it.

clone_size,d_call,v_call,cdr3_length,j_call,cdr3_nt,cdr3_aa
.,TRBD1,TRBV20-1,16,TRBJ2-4,TGCAGTGCTAGAGACACAGGGGCGATTTCCAAAAACATTCAGTACTTC,CSARDTGAISKNIQYF
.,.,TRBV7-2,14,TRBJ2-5,TGTGCCAGCAGCTTAGCGCGGCTCCAAGAGACCCAGTACTTC,CASSLARLQETQYF
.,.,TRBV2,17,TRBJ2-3,TGTGCCAGCAGTGAAGTGCGGGACCCCCCCCGCACAGATACGCAGTATTTT,CASSEVRDPPRTDTQYF
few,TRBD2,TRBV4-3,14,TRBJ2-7,TGCGCCAGCAGCCAAGCGGGGACTAGCGGTGAGCAGTACTTC,CASSQAGTSGEQYF
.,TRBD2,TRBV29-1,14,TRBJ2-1,TGCAGCGCCGTGGGACTAGCGGGTTTCAATGAGCAGTTCTTC,CSAVGLAGFNEQFF
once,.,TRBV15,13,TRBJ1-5,TGTGCCACCGGCAGGCCAGGAAATCAGCCCCAGCATTTT,CATGRPGNQPQHF
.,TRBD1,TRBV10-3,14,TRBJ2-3,TGTGCCATCAACACAGGGGGCCTTGGAGATACGCAGTATTTT,CAINTGGLGDTQYF
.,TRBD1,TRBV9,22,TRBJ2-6,TGTGCCAGCAGCGTAGCCCCGGGACAGGTCCCATCAGTCGCCTCTGGGGCCAACGTCCTGACTTTC,CASSVAPGQVPSVASGANVLTF
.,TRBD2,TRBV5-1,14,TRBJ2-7,TGCGCCAGCAGCGTACTAGCGGGCCCCTACGAGCAGTACTTC,CASSVLAGPYEQYF
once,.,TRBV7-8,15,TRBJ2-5,TGTGCCAGCAGCCCACCTAATAGCGGACAAGAGACCCAGTACTTC,CASSPPNSGQETQYF
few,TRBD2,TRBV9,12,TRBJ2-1,TGTGCCAGCAGCGGACAACTAGCGGAGCTGTTCTTC,CASSGQLAELFF
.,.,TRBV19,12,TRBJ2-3,TGTGCCAGTATGGGGTACACAGATACGCAGTATTTT,CASMGYTDTQYF
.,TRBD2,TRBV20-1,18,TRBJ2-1,TGCAGTGCTCCGGGACTAGCGGGACCCAGGAGCTCCTACAATGAGCAGTTCTTC,CSAPGLAGPRSSYNEQFF
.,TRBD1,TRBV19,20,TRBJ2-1,TGTGCCAGTAGTATTCAACCGGGACAGGGGCTACCTAGCTCCTACAATGAGCAGTTCTTC,CASSIQPGQGLPSSYNEQFF
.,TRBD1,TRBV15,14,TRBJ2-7,TGTGCCACCAGCGGGGACAGGGGCTCCTACGAGCAGTACTTC,CATSGDRGSYEQYF
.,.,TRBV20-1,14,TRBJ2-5,TGCAGTGCTAGTTCGGGGGGCGGGGGAGAGACCCAGTACTTC,CSASSGGGGETQYF
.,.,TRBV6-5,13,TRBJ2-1,TGTGCCAGCAGTGACGAGGCGAAAAATGAGCAGTTCTTC,CASSDEAKNEQFF